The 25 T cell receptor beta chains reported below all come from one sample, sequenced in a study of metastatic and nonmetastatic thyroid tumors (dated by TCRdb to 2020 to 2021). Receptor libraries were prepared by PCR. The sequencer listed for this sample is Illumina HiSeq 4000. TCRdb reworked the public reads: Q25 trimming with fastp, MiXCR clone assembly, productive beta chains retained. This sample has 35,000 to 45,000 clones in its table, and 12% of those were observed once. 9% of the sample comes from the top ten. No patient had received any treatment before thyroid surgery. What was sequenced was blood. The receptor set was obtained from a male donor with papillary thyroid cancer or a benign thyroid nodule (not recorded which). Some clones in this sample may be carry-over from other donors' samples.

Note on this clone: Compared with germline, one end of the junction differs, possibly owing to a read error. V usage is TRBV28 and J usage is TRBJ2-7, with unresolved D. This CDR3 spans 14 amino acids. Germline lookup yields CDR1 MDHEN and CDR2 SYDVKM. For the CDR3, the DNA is TGTGCCAGCAGTCCCGAGGTCCTTACCTACGAGCATTGCTTC. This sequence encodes CASSPEVLTYEHCF.

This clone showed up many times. The CDR3 coding sequence is TGCGCCAGCAGCCCCGAGGGTGCAACTAATGAAAAACTGTTTTTT. This codes for CASSPEGATNEKLFF. The rearrangement links TRBV5-1 to TRBJ1-4; D unclear. With 4 bases removed from V and 0 bases from J, the gap between germline ends came to 10 bases. The CDR3 spans 15 residues. Germline CDR1 SGHRS, CDR2 YFSETQ.

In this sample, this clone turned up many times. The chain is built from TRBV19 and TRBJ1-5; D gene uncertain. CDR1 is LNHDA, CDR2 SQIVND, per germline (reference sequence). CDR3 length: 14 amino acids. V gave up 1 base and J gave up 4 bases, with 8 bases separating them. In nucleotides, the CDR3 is TGTGCCAGTAGTATAGGGATCCAGAATCAGCCCCAGCATTTT. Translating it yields CASSIGIQNQPQHF.

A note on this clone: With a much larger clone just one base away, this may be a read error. The CDR3 sequence is CATRRGGNTVELFF. As DNA, the CDR3 is TGTGCCACCAGACGGGGGGGAAACACCGTGGAGCTGTTTTTT. V is TRBV6-4 and J is TRBJ2-2; 8 nucleotides align to TRBD2. CDR3 length: 14 residues. CDR1 is MRHNA and CDR2 is SNTAGT in the germline V gene.

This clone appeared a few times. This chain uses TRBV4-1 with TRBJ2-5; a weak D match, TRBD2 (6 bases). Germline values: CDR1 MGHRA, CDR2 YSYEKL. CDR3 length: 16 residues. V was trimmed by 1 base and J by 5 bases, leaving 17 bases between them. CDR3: CASSQGRGGDAETQYF. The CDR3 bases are TGCGCCAGCAGCCAAGGGCGGGGCGGGGATGCGGAGACCCAGTACTTC.

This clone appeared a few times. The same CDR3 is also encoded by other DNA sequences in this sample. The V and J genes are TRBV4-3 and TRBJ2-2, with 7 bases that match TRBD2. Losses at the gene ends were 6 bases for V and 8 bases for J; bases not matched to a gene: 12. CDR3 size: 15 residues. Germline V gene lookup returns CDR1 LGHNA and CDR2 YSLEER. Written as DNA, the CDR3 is TGCGCCAGCAGTCCCAGGGCGGGAGATACTGGGGAGCTGTTTTTT. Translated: CASSPRAGDTGELFF.

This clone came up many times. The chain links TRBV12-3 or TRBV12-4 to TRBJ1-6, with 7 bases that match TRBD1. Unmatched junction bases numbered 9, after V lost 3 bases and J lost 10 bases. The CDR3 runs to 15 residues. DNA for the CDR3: TGTGCCAGCAGTTTGGGTGGACAGGTTCGGTCACCCCTCCACTTT. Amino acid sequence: CASSLGGQVRSPLHF.

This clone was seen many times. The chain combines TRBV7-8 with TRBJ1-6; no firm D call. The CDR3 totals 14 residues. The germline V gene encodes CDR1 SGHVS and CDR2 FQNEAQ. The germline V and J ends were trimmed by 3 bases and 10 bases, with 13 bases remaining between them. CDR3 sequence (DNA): TGTGCCAGCAGCTTTATAAGGGATAGGTCACCCCTCCACTTT. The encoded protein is CASSFIRDRSPLHF.

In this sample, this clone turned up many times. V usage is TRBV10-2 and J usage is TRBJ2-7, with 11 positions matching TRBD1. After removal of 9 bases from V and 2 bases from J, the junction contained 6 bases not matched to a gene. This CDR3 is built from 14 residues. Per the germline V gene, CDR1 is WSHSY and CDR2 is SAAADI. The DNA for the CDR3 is TGCGCCAGTTCCTGGGACAGGGGGACCTACGAGCAGTACTTC. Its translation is CASSWDRGTYEQYF.

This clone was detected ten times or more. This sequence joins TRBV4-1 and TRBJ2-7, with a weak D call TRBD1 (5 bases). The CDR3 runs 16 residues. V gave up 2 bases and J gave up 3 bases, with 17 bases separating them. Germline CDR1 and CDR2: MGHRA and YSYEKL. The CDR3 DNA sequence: TGCGCCAGCAGCCAACTTTTGATGAGACAGAGCTACGAGCAGTACTTC. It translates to CASSQLLMRQSYEQYF.

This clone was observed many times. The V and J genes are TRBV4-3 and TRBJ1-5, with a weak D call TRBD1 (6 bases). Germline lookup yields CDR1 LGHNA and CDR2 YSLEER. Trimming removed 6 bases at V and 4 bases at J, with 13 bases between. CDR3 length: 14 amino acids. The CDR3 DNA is TGCGCCAGCAGTCACGGGACACCAAATCAGCCCCAGCATTTT. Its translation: CASSHGTPNQPQHF.

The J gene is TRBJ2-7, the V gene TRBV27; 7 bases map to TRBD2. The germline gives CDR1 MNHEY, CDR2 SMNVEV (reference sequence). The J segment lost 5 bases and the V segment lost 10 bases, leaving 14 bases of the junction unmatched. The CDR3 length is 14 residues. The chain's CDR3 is CATGLGGTENEQYF. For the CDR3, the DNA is TGTGCCACCGGCTTGGGGGGGACGGAAAACGAGCAGTACTTC.

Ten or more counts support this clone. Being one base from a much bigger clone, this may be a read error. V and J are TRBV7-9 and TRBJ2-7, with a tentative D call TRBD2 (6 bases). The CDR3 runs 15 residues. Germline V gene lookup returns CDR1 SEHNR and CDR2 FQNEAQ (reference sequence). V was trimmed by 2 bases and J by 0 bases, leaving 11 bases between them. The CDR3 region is CASSLWGGNSYEQYF. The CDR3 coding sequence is TGTGCCAGCAGCTTATGGGGCGGGAACTCCTACGAGCAGTACTTC.

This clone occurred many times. CDR3 DNA sequence: TGTGCCAGTACCCGCTCACAGCAGGGGGGGTACAATGAGCAGTTCTTC. This sequence encodes CASTRSQQGGYNEQFF. The chain carries TRBV19 and TRBJ2-1; possibly TRBD1 or TRBD2 for D (7 bases each). Looked up from germline, CDR1 is LNHDA and CDR2 is SQIVND (reference sequence). The germline V and J ends were trimmed by 7 bases and 4 bases, with 20 bases remaining between them. This CDR3 comprises 16 residues.

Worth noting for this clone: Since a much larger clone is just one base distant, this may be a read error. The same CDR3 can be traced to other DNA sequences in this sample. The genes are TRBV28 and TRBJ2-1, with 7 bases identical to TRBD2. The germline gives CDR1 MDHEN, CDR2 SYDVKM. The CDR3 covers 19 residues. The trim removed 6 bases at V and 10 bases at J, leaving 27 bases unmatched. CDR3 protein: CASSREGGWGGGHLSEQFF. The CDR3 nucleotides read TGTGCCAGCAGCCGAGAAGGTGGCTGGGGGGGAGGGCATTTGAGCGAGCAGTTCTTC.

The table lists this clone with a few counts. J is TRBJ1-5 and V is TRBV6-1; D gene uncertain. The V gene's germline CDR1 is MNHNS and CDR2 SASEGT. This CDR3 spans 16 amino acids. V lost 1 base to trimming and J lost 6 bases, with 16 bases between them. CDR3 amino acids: CASSEEDTGWTQPQHF. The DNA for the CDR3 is TGTGCCAGCAGTGAAGAAGACACCGGGTGGACTCAGCCCCAGCATTTT.

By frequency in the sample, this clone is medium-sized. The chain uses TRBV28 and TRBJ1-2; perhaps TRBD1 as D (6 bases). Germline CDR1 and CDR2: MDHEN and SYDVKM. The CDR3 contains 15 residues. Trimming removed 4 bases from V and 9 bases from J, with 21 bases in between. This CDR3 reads CASSSGQRGDRRYTF. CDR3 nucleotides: TGTGCCAGCAGTTCGGGACAAAGGGGCGACCGTCGCTACACCTTC.

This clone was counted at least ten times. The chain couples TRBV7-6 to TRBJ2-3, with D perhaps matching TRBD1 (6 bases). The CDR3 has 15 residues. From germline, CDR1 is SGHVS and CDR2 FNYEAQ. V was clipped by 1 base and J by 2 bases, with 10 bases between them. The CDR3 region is CASSLVQGHTDTQYF. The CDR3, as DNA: TGTGCCAGCAGCTTAGTTCAGGGGCACACAGATACGCAGTATTTT.

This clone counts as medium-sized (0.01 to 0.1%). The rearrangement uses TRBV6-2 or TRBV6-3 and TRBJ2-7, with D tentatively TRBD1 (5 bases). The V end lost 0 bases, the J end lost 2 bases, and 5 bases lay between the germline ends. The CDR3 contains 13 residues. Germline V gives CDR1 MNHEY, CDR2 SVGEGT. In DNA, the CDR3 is TGTGCCAGCAGTTACTCGGACACCTACGAGCAGTACTTC. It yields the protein CASSYSDTYEQYF.

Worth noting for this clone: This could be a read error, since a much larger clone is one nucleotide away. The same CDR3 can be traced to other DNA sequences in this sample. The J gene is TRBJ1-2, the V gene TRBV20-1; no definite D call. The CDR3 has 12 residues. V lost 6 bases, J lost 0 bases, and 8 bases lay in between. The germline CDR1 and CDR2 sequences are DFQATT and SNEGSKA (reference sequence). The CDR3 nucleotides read TGCAGTGCCGATGGACCTAACTATGGCTACACCTTC. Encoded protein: CSADGPNYGYTF.

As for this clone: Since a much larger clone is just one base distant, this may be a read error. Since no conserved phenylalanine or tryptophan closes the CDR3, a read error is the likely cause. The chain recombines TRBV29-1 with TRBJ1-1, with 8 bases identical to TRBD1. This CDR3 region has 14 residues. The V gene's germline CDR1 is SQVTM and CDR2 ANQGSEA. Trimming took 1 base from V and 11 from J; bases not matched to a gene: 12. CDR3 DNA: TGCAGCGTTGAAGCGGGACAGGACAAAGACTCGGCTTTCCTT. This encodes CSVEAGQDKDSAFL.

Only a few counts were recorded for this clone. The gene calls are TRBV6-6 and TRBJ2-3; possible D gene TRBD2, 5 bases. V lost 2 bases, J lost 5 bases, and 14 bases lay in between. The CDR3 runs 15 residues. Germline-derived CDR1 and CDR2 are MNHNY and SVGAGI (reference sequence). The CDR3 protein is CASSYPLRVGDTQYF. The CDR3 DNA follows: TGTGCCAGCAGTTACCCTCTGAGGGTGGGAGATACGCAGTATTTT.

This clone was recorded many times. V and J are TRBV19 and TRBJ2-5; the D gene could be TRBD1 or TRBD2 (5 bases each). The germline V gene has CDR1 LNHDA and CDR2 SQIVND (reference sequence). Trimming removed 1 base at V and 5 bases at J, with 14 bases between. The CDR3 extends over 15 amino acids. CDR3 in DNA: TGTGCCAGTAGTATAGGCCCTAGCCAGGGTGAGACCCAGTACTTC. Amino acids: CASSIGPSQGETQYF.

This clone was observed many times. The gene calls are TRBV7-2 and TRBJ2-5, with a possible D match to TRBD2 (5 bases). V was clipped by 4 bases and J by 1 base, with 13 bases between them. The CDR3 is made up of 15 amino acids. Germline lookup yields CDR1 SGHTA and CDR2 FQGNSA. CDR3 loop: CASSSSAGRQETQYF. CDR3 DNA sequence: TGTGCCAGCAGCTCGTCGGCGGGCCGCCAAGAGACCCAGTACTTC.

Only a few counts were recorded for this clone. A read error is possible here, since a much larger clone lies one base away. The CDR3 sequence is CANSQGYTEAFF. The CDR3, as DNA: TGTGCCAACAGCCAGGGGTACACTGAAGCTTTCTTT. This rearrangement joins TRBV14 to TRBJ1-1, with a possible D match to TRBD1 (6 bases). The CDR3 runs 12 residues. Germline V lookup: CDR1 SGHDN, CDR2 FVKESK.